These 10 T cell receptor beta chains came from one sample sequenced in a study of cytomegalovirus exposure and HLA in healthy donors. Both 60 Vbeta primers and 13 Jbeta primers went into the PCR. Repertoires were generated with immunoSEQ multiplex PCR, while TCRdb's copy carries only in-frame clones and drops some. The table records tens of thousands of clones, roughly two thirds of them present only once. Sequenced: PBMCs. These TCRs come from a woman aged 30 to 39 in good health and CMV-seronegative.

CDR3 loop: CASSLQATLTDTQYF. The CDR3 nucleotides read TGTGCCAGCAGCTTACAGGCTACACTCACAGATACGCAGTATTTT. The V call is TRBV7-3, the J call TRBJ2-3; D not resolved. Germline lookup yields CDR1 SGHTA and CDR2 FQGTGA. CDR3 length: 15 residues. Deletions cut 2 bases from V and 2 bases from J, with 11 bases between.

The V gene is TRBV5-6, the J gene TRBJ1-2, with D uncertain. V gave up 5 bases and J gave up 7 bases, with 24 bases separating them. Germline CDR1 is SGHDT and CDR2 is YYEEEE. The CDR3 covers 16 residues. Here the CDR3 DNA reads TGTGCCAGCAGTTACAGCGGACCCGCGGTCTATGTTGGCTACACCTTC. This gives the protein CASSYSGPAVYVGYTF.

The rearrangement joins TRBV2 to TRBJ2-1, with TRBD2 matching over 7 bases. Trimming cost V 6 bases and J 0 bases; bases outside gene matches: 8. Germline assignment: CDR1 SNHLY and CDR2 FYNNEI. The CDR3 sequence is 16 residues long. In DNA, the CDR3 is TGTGCCAGCAGGCGACTAGCCGTTAGCTCCTACAATGAGCAGTTCTTC. This translates into CASRRLAVSSYNEQFF.

The genes are TRBV10-3 and TRBJ1-1; TRBD1 matches at 9 bases. Trimming cost V 4 bases and J 7 bases; bases outside gene matches: 7. This CDR3 has 14 amino acids. Germline V lookup: CDR1 ENHRY, CDR2 SYGVKD. The CDR3 sequence is CAISGTGGLREAFF. Here the CDR3 DNA reads TGTGCCATCAGTGGAACAGGGGGCTTGCGTGAAGCTTTCTTT.

V is TRBV4-1 and J is TRBJ2-1; D might be TRBD1 (5 bases). V was cut by 0 bases and J by 8 bases, with 8 bases left in between. This CDR3 has 13 amino acids. Looked up from germline, CDR1 is MGHRA and CDR2 is YSYEKL. The CDR3 bases are TGCGCCAGCAGCCAAGATCCCAGGGATGAGCAGTTCTTC. It translates to CASSQDPRDEQFF.

The V gene is TRBV18, the J gene TRBJ1-1, with a possible D match to TRBD1 (6 bases). The CDR3 is made up of 16 amino acids. V lost 3 bases and J 5 bases, leaving 19 bases between the germline ends. The germline V gene encodes CDR1 KGHSH and CDR2 LQKENI. CDR3 sequence: CASSPFSGNRATEAFF. The CDR3 nucleotides are TGTGCCAGCTCACCGTTTTCAGGGAACAGGGCGACTGAAGCTTTCTTT.

The CDR3 is CAWSLTGTHGYTF. The CDR3 nucleotides read TGTGCCTGGAGCCTGACAGGGACCCATGGCTACACCTTC. The genes are TRBV30 and TRBJ1-2; 7 bases agree with TRBD1. Germline CDR1 is GTSNPN and CDR2 is SVGIG (reference sequence). V trimming: 3 bases; J trimming: 6 bases; junction bases outside the gene matches: 7. This CDR3 has 13 amino acids.

This clone came up a few times. The chain couples TRBV7-9 to TRBJ2-3; 7 positions agree with TRBD2. V trimming: 2 bases; J trimming: 2 bases; junction bases outside the gene matches: 10. CDR1 and CDR2 from the germline V gene are SEHNR and FQNEAQ (reference sequence). The CDR3 is 17 residues long. CDR3 nucleotides: TGTGCCAGCAGCTTATCCCTCGGCGGGGGATACACAGATACGCAGTATTTT. It encodes CASSLSLGGGYTDTQYF.

The CDR3 loop is CASSVGDSQFSYEQYF. The CDR3 DNA sequence: TGTGCCAGCAGCGTAGGGGACAGTCAATTCTCCTACGAGCAGTACTTC. The rearrangement uses TRBV9 and TRBJ2-7, with 7 nucleotides matching TRBD1. The V gene end was trimmed by 0 bases and the J gene end by 0 bases; junction bases not matched to a gene: 6. CDR3 length: 16 residues. From germline, CDR1 is SGDLS and CDR2 YYNGEE.

This clone showed up just a few times. V is TRBV5-6 and J is TRBJ1-6, with 10 bases matching TRBD1. After removal of 4 bases from V and 10 bases from J, the junction contained 8 bases not matched to a gene. The CDR3 length is 15 residues. The germline CDR1 and CDR2 sequences are SGHDT and YYEEEE. This chain's CDR3 is CASSRGQGIGSPLHF. In DNA, the CDR3 is TGTGCCAGCAGCCGGGGACAGGGGATCGGCTCACCCCTCCACTTT.